The rows below give T cell receptor beta chains drawn from one sample of a study of cytomegalovirus exposure and HLA in healthy donors. The method was immunoSEQ multiplex PCR; TCRdb's version includes in-frame clones alone and lacks a portion of them. The repertoire holds 120,000 to 150,000 clones, roughly 79% seen once, with more than 0.95% in the top ten. The sample was PBMCs. These receptors were collected from a man younger than 30 in good health and CMV-seronegative. Both conserved end residues are part of each CDR3. A D gene is named only where the DNA matches it firmly. Clone size is not always given. Where it is, it says once, few, many or a class for expanded clones.

J gene,V gene,clone size,D gene,CDR3 DNA,CDR3 protein
TRBJ1-1,TRBV5-4,few,TRBD1,TGTGCCAGCAGCTTGGACCCCCCGGGACAGGCCACTGAAGCTTTCTTT,CASSLDPPGQATEAFF
TRBJ2-7,TRBV28,.,TRBD1,TGTGCCAGCAGTTCCACAGGGGTCCCCTCCTACGAGCAGTACTTC,CASSSTGVPSYEQYF
TRBJ2-3,TRBV6-1,.,TRBD1,TGTGCCAGCAGTGAAGCGGAACAGGGGCCCCAGTATTTT,CASSEAEQGPQYF
TRBJ2-3,TRBV7-9,.,TRBD2,TGTGCCAGCAGCTCTCAGGGACTATCCCACACAGATACGCAGTATTTT,CASSSQGLSHTDTQYF
TRBJ1-1,TRBV6-5,.,.,TGTGCCAGCAGTGAACAGGGTCTTTTGACTGAAGCTTTCTTT,CASSEQGLLTEAFF
TRBJ2-7,TRBV7-6,.,TRBD1,TGTGCCAGCAGCTTCCCACAGGGGACAGGGGGCATCGATGAGCAGTACTTC,CASSFPQGTGGIDEQYF
TRBJ2-3,TRBV4-3,.,.,TGCGCCAGCAGCTACGCGGGGACAGATACGCAGTATTTT,CASSYAGTDTQYF
TRBJ1-4,TRBV6-5,.,.,TGTGCCAGCAGTCAGGGAAAGGGAGGTGGAAAACTGTTTTTT,CASSQGKGGGKLFF
TRBJ1-2,TRBV30,.,.,TGTGCCTGGGTAACAGGGTATGACTACACCTTC,CAWVTGYDYTF
TRBJ1-5,TRBV19,.,.,TGTGCCAGTGGTGGTAGAGGGCCGAATCAGCCCCAGCATTTT,CASGGRGPNQPQHF
TRBJ1-2,TRBV7-8,.,.,TGTGCCAGCAGCTCCTCCGAGCCTTTGTCTAACTATGGCTACACCTTC,CASSSSEPLSNYGYTF
TRBJ2-7,TRBV27,.,TRBD1,TGTGCCAGCAGTTTACTCGGACAGGGGGCAGTCAGCGAGCAGTACTTC,CASSLLGQGAVSEQYF
TRBJ2-7,TRBV27,few,.,TGTGCCAGCAGTTTAGGAGGGGACCGGTTGGAGGAGCAGTACTTC,CASSLGGDRLEEQYF
TRBJ2-7,TRBV2,.,TRBD2,TGTGCCAGCAGGGGACTAGCGGGGGGCACCTACGAGCAGTACTTC,CASRGLAGGTYEQYF
TRBJ1-5,TRBV6-1,.,.,TGTGCCACCTCTGAAACTTCCTACAGGGACCCCCAGCATTTT,CATSETSYRDPQHF
TRBJ1-1,TRBV9,.,TRBD1,TGTGCCAGCAGCGTAGGCCCCGACCCGGACAGGGCGAACACTGAAGCTTTCTTT,CASSVGPDPDRANTEAFF
TRBJ1-1,TRBV7-2,few,TRBD1,TGTGCCAGCAGGCCTCCGGGACAGGCGAAAGCTTTCTTT,CASRPPGQAKAFF
TRBJ2-3,TRBV9,once,.,TGTGCCAGCAGCCTCGGGTTAAGCACAGATACGCAGTATTTT,CASSLGLSTDTQYF
TRBJ1-6,TRBV6-5,.,.,TGTGCCAGCAGTTGGAAGGGAGAGCGAGATTCACCCCTCCACTTT,CASSWKGERDSPLHF
TRBJ1-6,TRBV10-3,.,TRBD1,TGTGCCAGTCAAGGACAGGGTACACTACCCCTCCACTTT,CASQGQGTLPLHF
TRBJ2-5,TRBV9,.,.,TGTGCCAGCAGCCCCCGGGACACCAGGCAGGAGACCCAGTACTTC,CASSPRDTRQETQYF
TRBJ2-7,TRBV19,.,.,TGTGCCAGTAGTATTGGGGCGCCCTACGAGCAGTACTTC,CASSIGAPYEQYF
TRBJ2-3,TRBV30,few,.,TGTGCCTGGAGTGAGGGGAGCACAGATACGCAGTATTTT,CAWSEGSTDTQYF
TRBJ2-1,TRBV21-1,once,.,TGTGCCAGCAGCAAAGGGGGAGGGGATGAGCAGTTCTTC,CASSKGGGDEQFF
TRBJ2-7,TRBV5-6,few,.,TGTGCCAGCGGTCCCGGGAATCAGTACGAGCAGTACTTC,CASGPGNQYEQYF